Given below is one T cell receptor beta chain in context. The CDR3 extends over 15 amino acids. Deletions cut 4 bases from V and 5 bases from J, with 14 bases between. Germline CDR1 is MNHEY and CDR2 is SMNVEV (reference sequence). The data originate from a study of blood T cell repertoires in COVID-19. Study background: The analysed material was cDNA or gDNA that came from T cells, B-cell-depleted T cells, or PBMCs.

In the original analysis: Reference gene primer amplification gave nucleated cell count estimates. The method was immunoSEQ multiplex PCR; TCRdb's version includes in-frame clones alone and lacks a portion of them. V and J calls and clone size are given by that table; D and trimming were obtained from the DNA. Among 150,000 to 190,000 clones listed, around 84% were seen once. The V and J genes are TRBV27 and TRBJ1-4, with D hard to call. The sequenced sample consisted of PBMCs or T cells enriched from blood (not recorded which). The clonotype was recovered from a man aged 50-59 years who had recovered from COVID-19. The CDR3 spells CASSSVRTGNEKLFF. The CDR3 bases are TGTGCCAGCAGTTCCGTCAGGACGGGGAATGAAAAACTGTTTTTT.